These 20 T cell receptor beta chains came from one sample sequenced in a study of blood T cell repertoires in COVID-19. Assay: immunoSEQ multiplex PCR; the TCRdb copy retains only in-frame clones and omits some. The repertoire holds around 130,000 clones, 80% to 90% seen once, with 2.4% in the top ten. Input material: PBMCs or T cells enriched from blood (not recorded which). The receptors stem from a man in his forties with acute COVID-19.

The rearrangement uses TRBV11-2 and TRBJ2-7; 7 bases fit TRBD2. V trimming: 1 base; J trimming: 3 bases; junction bases outside the gene matches: 3. From germline, CDR1 is SGHAT and CDR2 FQNNGV. CDR3 length equals 14 residues. CDR3 in DNA: TGTGCCAGCAGCTTAGGACTAGCCAACTACGAGCAGTACTTC. It is translated as CASSLGLANYEQYF.

V and J are TRBV7-9 and TRBJ2-3; 9 bases are shared with TRBD1. Trimming cost V 4 bases and J 0 bases; bases outside gene matches: 11. This CDR3 has 18 residues. CDR1 is SEHNR, CDR2 FQNEAQ, per germline (reference sequence). The CDR3 protein is CASSSEPGQGLSTDTQYF. The CDR3 DNA is TGTGCCAGCAGCTCCGAACCGGGACAGGGATTAAGCACAGATACGCAGTATTTT.

The chain is built from TRBV18 and TRBJ2-5; 12 positions match TRBD1. J was trimmed by 5 bases and V by 5 bases; bases with no gene match: 3. The V gene's germline CDR1 is KGHSH and CDR2 LQKENI. The CDR3 has 14 amino acids. The CDR3 sequence is CASSGTGGVETQYF. CDR3 in DNA: TGTGCCAGCTCAGGGACAGGGGGCGTGGAGACCCAGTACTTC.

This clone was observed once. The V call is TRBV5-1, the J call TRBJ2-5; TRBD1 aligns across 7 bases. Germline V CDR1 and CDR2: SGHRS, YFSETQ. This CDR3 is 14 amino acids long. Trimming at V came to 4 bases and at J to 5 bases, leaving 8 bases not matched to a gene. The CDR3 DNA is TGCGCCAGCAGCGTAGACAGGGTTTCGGAGACCCAGTACTTC. This sequence encodes CASSVDRVSETQYF.

The chain employs TRBV24-1 and TRBJ2-3; D call uncertain. CDR1 and CDR2 from the germline V gene are KGHDR and SFDVKD. The ends were cut back, 4 bases at V and 0 bases at J, with 16 bases in the middle. The CDR3 runs 17 residues. The CDR3, as DNA: TGTGCCACCAGTGAGATTGTCCCCGACTCTAGCACAGATACGCAGTATTTT. Its translation is CATSEIVPDSSTDTQYF.

This rearrangement joins TRBV5-1 to TRBJ1-6, with 7 bases lining up with TRBD1. The CDR3 length is 15 residues. CDR1 is SGHRS, CDR2 YFSETQ, per germline. The ends lost 0 bases at V and 7 bases at J; junction bases unmatched: 4. CDR3 protein: CASSLVGQLNSPLHF. The CDR3 DNA is TGCGCCAGCAGCTTGGTGGGACAGCTCAATTCACCCCTCCACTTT.

The chain uses TRBV5-1 and TRBJ1-3, with TRBD1 matching 9 bases. With V trimmed by 4 bases and J by 5 bases, 10 bases remained unmatched. CDR1 and CDR2 (germline): SGHRS, YFSETQ. The CDR3 runs to 16 residues. Written as DNA, the CDR3 is TGCGCCAGCAGCCCGGACCCTACAGGGGGCAGAAACACCATATATTTT. Amino acid sequence: CASSPDPTGGRNTIYF.

The chain couples TRBV19 to TRBJ1-5, with D possibly TRBD1 on 5 matching bases. The CDR3 covers 13 residues. Germline values: CDR1 LNHDA, CDR2 SQIVND (reference sequence). V was trimmed by 4 bases and J by 9 bases, leaving 13 bases between them. The CDR3 spells CASSSGTPGPQHF. For the CDR3, the DNA is TGTGCCAGTAGTAGCGGGACTCCCGGGCCCCAGCATTTT.

The gene calls are TRBV6-5 and TRBJ1-1; D gene unclear. CDR1 is MNHEY, CDR2 SVGAGI, per germline. V was cut by 6 bases and J by 4 bases, with 18 bases left in between. CDR3 length: 15 residues. DNA for the CDR3: TGTGCCAGCAGGGGAAGTACGGAAGCGGGCACTGAAGCTTTCTTT. Encoded protein: CASRGSTEAGTEAFF.

This chain joins TRBV10-3 and TRBJ2-1; a possible D gene is TRBD2 (5 bases). Trimming stripped 4 bases from V and 7 bases from J, with 14 bases between. The germline V gene encodes CDR1 ENHRY and CDR2 SYGVKD. The CDR3 runs to 14 residues. Here the CDR3 DNA reads TGTGCCATCAGTGGACTGAGGGTAGGTAATGAGCAGTTCTTC. Residues: CAISGLRVGNEQFF.

The gene calls are TRBV2 and TRBJ1-2, with D perhaps matching TRBD1 (6 bases). Germline CDR1 SNHLY, CDR2 FYNNEI. This CDR3 is built from 13 residues. Between the trimmed V and J ends, which lost 5 bases and 3 bases, there was a span of 10 bases. This CDR3 reads CASSQQGYYGYTF. The DNA for the CDR3 is TGTGCCAGCAGTCAACAGGGTTACTATGGCTACACCTTC.

The rearrangement joins TRBV4-2 to TRBJ1-3; D might be TRBD1 (6 bases). V was cut by 3 bases and J by 1 base, with 13 bases left in between. The CDR3 is made up of 16 amino acids. Germline V lookup: CDR1 LGHNA, CDR2 YNFKEQ. The CDR3 is CASSQLQGSSGNTIYF. In DNA form, the CDR3 reads TGTGCCAGCAGCCAGCTACAGGGATCGTCTGGAAACACCATATATTTT.

This chain links TRBV11-1 with TRBJ1-6; maybe TRBD1 (5 bases). The CDR3 spans 14 residues. V was pared by 2 bases and J by 10 bases, with 12 bases between. Germline values: CDR1 SGHAT, CDR2 FQDESV (reference sequence). The CDR3 DNA is TGTGCCAGCAGCTTACTTCAGGGCGACTCACCCCTCCACTTT. Residues: CASSLLQGDSPLHF.

The chain employs TRBV19 and TRBJ2-2; a weak D match, TRBD1 (5 bases). The CDR3 consists of 13 residues. V lost 10 bases and J 4 bases, leaving 13 bases between the germline ends. CDR1 is LNHDA, CDR2 SQIVND, per germline (reference sequence). The CDR3 region is CATRIGVTGELFF. The CDR3 DNA reads TGTGCCACCCGAATAGGGGTCACCGGGGAGCTGTTTTTT.

V and J are TRBV5-1 and TRBJ2-7; 8 nucleotides agree with TRBD1. Germline V gives CDR1 SGHRS, CDR2 YFSETQ. The V gene end was trimmed by 0 bases and the J gene end by 4 bases; junction bases not matched to a gene: 3. The CDR3 covers 14 residues. CDR3 amino acids: CASSLAGQGYEQYF. CDR3 sequence (DNA): TGCGCCAGCAGCTTGGCCGGACAGGGATACGAGCAGTACTTC. Based on the CDR3 plus reference TRBV5-1 and TRBJ2-7, the full variable domain is KAGVTQTPRYLIKTRGQQVTLSCSPISGHRSVSWYQQTPGQGLQFLFEYFSETQRNKGNFPGRFSGRQFSNSRSEMNVSTLELGDSALYLCASSLAGQGYEQYFGPGTRLTVT.

The CDR3 DNA reads TGTGCCAGCAGTCCGGACAGGGGGAAAGGAAACACCATATATTTT. Amino acids: CASSPDRGKGNTIYF. The chain links TRBV28 to TRBJ1-3; 10 bases map to TRBD1. Unmatched junction bases numbered 5, after V lost 5 bases and J lost 4 bases. CDR1 and CDR2 from the germline V gene are MDHEN and SYDVKM. The CDR3 is 15 amino acids.

The chain recombines TRBV6-5 with TRBJ2-1; 12 bases line up with TRBD2. Germline V gene sequence: CDR1 MNHEY, CDR2 SVGAGI. This CDR3 is 15 amino acids long. The J segment lost 5 bases and the V segment lost 7 bases, leaving 6 bases of the junction unmatched. CDR3 nucleotide sequence: TGTGCCAGCATTAGACTAGCGGGGGTGAACAATGAGCAGTTCTTC. Translating gives CASIRLAGVNNEQFF.

The rearrangement uses TRBV25-1 and TRBJ2-2; D is undetermined. Germline CDR1 MGHDK, CDR2 SYGVNS. CDR3 length equals 15 residues. Deletions cut 8 bases from V and 1 base from J, with 14 bases between. The CDR3 loop is CASQGEAENTGELFF. In DNA, the CDR3 is TGTGCCAGCCAAGGTGAGGCAGAGAACACCGGGGAGCTGTTTTTT.

The chain employs TRBV9 and TRBJ2-3; 7 nucleotides align to TRBD2. The CDR3 covers 14 residues. CDR1 SGDLS and CDR2 YYNGEE come from the germline V gene. Trimming cost V 0 bases and J 8 bases; bases outside gene matches: 6. The CDR3 region is CASSVVSGEGTQYF. The DNA for the CDR3 is TGTGCCAGCAGCGTAGTTTCGGGGGAGGGTACGCAGTATTTT.

The chain combines TRBV7-9 with TRBJ2-1, with 7 bases identical to TRBD1. The CDR3 has 17 residues. The V gene end was trimmed by 6 bases and the J gene end by 5 bases; junction bases not matched to a gene: 16. CDR1 and CDR2 from the germline V gene are SEHNR and FQNEAQ (reference sequence). This CDR3 reads CASSSPRQGRSDNEQFF. Here the CDR3 DNA reads TGTGCCAGCAGTTCCCCCCGACAGGGAAGGTCAGACAATGAGCAGTTCTTC. The whole variable domain, remainder taken from reference TRBV7-9 and TRBJ2-1, is DTGVSQNPRHKITKRGQNVTFRCDPISEHNRLYWYRQTLGQGPEFLTYFQNEAQLEKSRLLSDRFSAERPKGSFSTLEIQRTEQGDSAMYLCASSSPRQGRSDNEQFFGPGTRLTVL.